Listed here is a single T cell receptor (beta chain). These data belong to a study of technical replicates of blood from a handful of donors. Clones were read by immunoSEQ multiplex PCR, and TCRdb kept only the in-frame ones, dropping some. The table has 84,000 or so clones, approximately 94% seen once. The TCR originated in a human donor in good health. Input material: T cells isolated from PBMCs.

DNA for the CDR3: TGCGCCAGCAGTGTAGGGACTAGCGGGGTTCAGGATACGCAGTATTTT. This gives the protein CASSVGTSGVQDTQYF. The chain employs TRBV10-1 and TRBJ2-3, with TRBD2 matching over 13 bases. This CDR3 has 16 residues. V shed 4 bases, J shed 6 bases, and the junction held 7 bases outside the gene matches. Germline V CDR1 and CDR2: WNHNN, SYGVQD (reference sequence).